This T cell receptor beta chain was profiled in a study of T-cell memory formation after mild COVID-19. Study in general: TCR clusters were largely donor specific.

Study-level results: Contracting CD4+ clones lay largely in CM and EM, with CD8+ ones residing in EMRA.

This clonotype was detected only a few times. Its antigen is as yet unknown. The V gene's germline CDR1 is SGHTA and CDR2 FQGTGA. The CDR3 consists of 14 residues. V was trimmed by 8 bases and J by 9 bases, leaving 19 bases between them. Sample barcodes and UMIs were carried by the TCR alpha and TCR beta cDNA libraries that 5'RACE generated with constant-segment primers. TCRdb passed the 5' RACE reads through MiXCR, listing each CDR3 protein once. The profile shows about 110,000 distinct CDR3 sequences, 15% to 20% of them singletons. V usage is TRBV7-3 and J usage is TRBJ2-2; D may be TRBD1 or TRBD2 (6 bases each). The sequencing sample was made of PBMCs or a T cell subset sorted from them (not recorded which). The clonotype was recovered from a man younger than 35 who had mild COVID-19 (a few samples of this study predate the infection). Cell type and time point are not known. Written as DNA, the CDR3 is TGTGCCAGCGGAGGGGGGCCCGGGGAAAGGGAGCTGTTTTTT. This encodes CASGGGPGERELFF.